Each of the 5 T cell receptor beta chains below was sequenced from the same sample in a study of monozygotic twins with inflammatory bowel disease. Reanalyzing the 5' RACE reads, TCRdb keeps one entry per CDR3 protein, without DNA. This sample contains 310,000 or so distinct CDR3 sequences. The sequenced sample consisted of blood. The receptors come from a human donor with ulcerative colitis or Crohn's disease, or a healthy co-twin of an affected twin (not recorded which).

V gene TRBV29-1 combines with J gene TRBJ2-5; the TRBD1 assignment by TCRdb is unverifiable without DNA. Per the germline V gene, CDR1 is SQVTM and CDR2 is ANQGSEA. The CDR3 loop spans 14 amino acids. CDR3 sequence: CSAYPLSGEETQYF.

The gene calls are TRBV5-1 and TRBJ2-2. The CDR3 totals 16 residues. Germline CDR1 and CDR2: SGHRS and YFSETQ. The CDR3 here is CASSLEVSANTGELFF. The complete variable domain, with remaining parts taken from reference TRBV5-1 and TRBJ2-2, reads KAGVTQTPRYLIKTRGQQVTLSCSPISGHRSVSWYQQTPGQGLQFLFEYFSETQRNKGNFPGRFSGRQFSNSRSEMNVSTLELGDSALYLCASSLEVSANTGELFFGEGSRLTVL.

The chain employs TRBV28 and TRBJ2-3. CDR1 is MDHEN, CDR2 SYDVKM, per germline. This CDR3 comprises 16 residues. The CDR3 reads CASSFSDRRRVDTQYF.

The CDR3: CASRTGTGKNTEAFF. V and J are TRBV6-1 and TRBJ1-1; the D gene TCRdb calls, TRBD1, cannot be checked with no DNA. The CDR3 runs 15 residues. The germline V gene encodes CDR1 MNHNS and CDR2 SASEGT.

This chain uses TRBV11-1 with TRBJ2-2; TCRdb reports TRBD1, a call that lacks DNA to check it against. This CDR3 is 18 amino acids long. Germline assignment: CDR1 SGHAT and CDR2 FQDESV (reference sequence). The CDR3 spells CASSLGDILPDTTGELFF.